This is a list of T cell receptor beta chains from one sample in a study of blood T cell repertoires in COVID-19. Assay used: immunoSEQ multiplex PCR; TCRdb lists only in-frame clones, some missing. The sample consists of about 59,000 clones, over 75% of them appearing once. Sequenced material: peripheral blood. These receptors all come from a man aged 80 or over with acute or convalescent COVID-19. The CDR3 runs from the conserved cysteine through the conserved F or W. A D gene is named only where the DNA matches it firmly. Expanded clones get a size class; other rows say once, few or many, or leave the size out.

TRBD1	TRBJ1-3	.	TRBV11-2	CASSLGPGTGGNTIYF	TGTGCCAGCAGCTTAGGACCCGGGACAGGGGGGAACACCATATATTTT
TRBD1	TRBJ2-1	.	TRBV5-1	CASSTQPGQGNEQFF	TGCGCCAGCAGCACCCAACCGGGACAGGGTAATGAGCAGTTCTTC
.	TRBJ1-2	.	TRBV28	CASTAGHLIYGYTF	TGTGCCAGCACCGCCGGACACCTAATCTATGGCTACACCTTC
.	TRBJ2-3	.	TRBV24-1	CATSDQGQSTDTQYF	TGTGCCACCAGTGACCAAGGACAGAGCACAGATACGCAGTATTTT
TRBD2	TRBJ2-1	.	TRBV28	CASRPGGLAGAAGLNNEQFF	TGTGCCAGCAGACCCGGCGGGCTAGCGGGGGCGGCCGGACTCAACAATGAGCAGTTCTTC
TRBD1	TRBJ2-1	.	TRBV5-1	CASSLGTGDEQFF	TGCGCCAGCAGCCTTGGGACAGGGGATGAGCAGTTCTTC
.	TRBJ2-5	.	TRBV19	CASSFRTASETQYF	TGTGCCAGTAGTTTCCGGACAGCGTCAGAGACCCAGTACTTC
.	TRBJ1-2	.	TRBV2	CASSPQSYYGYTF	TGTGCCAGCAGTCCACAGTCCTACTATGGCTACACCTTC
.	TRBJ2-7	.	TRBV9	CASSAGDLRSYEQYF	TGTGCCAGCAGCGCTGGTGACTTGCGCTCCTACGAGCAGTACTTC
TRBD1	TRBJ1-1	.	TRBV7-8	CASSPSDRVRRAFF	TGTGCCAGCAGCCCGTCGGACAGGGTAAGGAGGGCTTTCTTT
TRBD2	TRBJ2-7	.	TRBV30	CAWSSGPGGGYEQYF	TGTGCCTGGAGCTCCGGACCGGGGGGAGGCTACGAGCAGTACTTC
.	TRBJ1-4	.	TRBV3-1/TRBV3-2	CASSHNRDEKLFF	TGTGCCAGCAGCCATAACAGAGATGAAAAACTGTTTTTT
.	TRBJ2-5	.	TRBV5-1	CASSTQADQETQYF	TGCGCCAGCAGCACACAAGCGGACCAAGAGACCCAGTACTTC
TRBD1	TRBJ1-1	.	TRBV18	CASSFKTGGLGTEAFF	TGTGCCAGCTCATTCAAAACAGGGGGCCTCGGCACTGAAGCTTTCTTT
.	TRBJ2-7	.	TRBV30	CASRDSFSYEQYF	TGTGCCTCGCGGGACAGCTTCTCCTACGAGCAGTACTTC
.	TRBJ1-2	.	TRBV2	CASSLYRNYGYTF	TGTGCCAGCAGCTTATATCGTAACTATGGCTACACCTTC
TRBD1	TRBJ1-2	.	TRBV7-2	CASSARQGSYGYTF	TGTGCCAGCAGCGCGAGACAGGGATCGTATGGCTACACCTTC
TRBD2	TRBJ2-7	.	TRBV3-1/TRBV3-2	CASSPHSGGRSYEQYF	TGTGCCAGCAGCCCTCACTCGGGCGGGAGATCCTACGAGCAGTACTTC
TRBD1	TRBJ1-6	.	TRBV27	CASSFGTGNSPLHF	TGTGCCAGCAGTTTCGGGACAGGCAATTCACCCCTCCACTTT
TRBD1	TRBJ1-6	.	TRBV5-4	CASSPRTGENSPLHF	TGTGCCAGCAGTCCGCGGACAGGGGAAAATTCACCCCTCCACTTT
.	TRBJ2-3	.	TRBV5-5	CASSLGPGENTQYF	TGTGCCAGCAGCTTGGGACCGGGAGAGAATACGCAGTATTTT
TRBD1	TRBJ1-3	once	TRBV18	CASSPGTGRSGNTIYF	TGTGCCAGCTCACCAGGGACAGGACGCTCTGGAAACACCATATATTTT
.	TRBJ1-4	.	TRBV19	CASSIVDRPPEKLFF	TGTGCCAGTAGTATAGTTGACAGGCCACCTGAAAAACTGTTTTTT
TRBD2	TRBJ2-3	.	TRBV27	CATTETSVTDTQYF	TGTGCCACAACCGAGACTAGCGTCACAGATACGCAGTATTTT
TRBD1	TRBJ2-4	.	TRBV2	CASSAQWGTENIQYF	TGTGCCAGCAGTGCCCAATGGGGGACAGAAAACATTCAGTACTTC
.	TRBJ2-3	.	TRBV6-4	CASSEGGADTQYF	TGTGCCAGCAGTGAAGGGGGGGCTGATACGCAGTATTTT
.	TRBJ2-2	.	TRBV10-3	CAISEGQPANTGELFF	TGTGCCATCAGTGAGGGACAACCCGCGAACACCGGGGAGCTGTTTTTT
TRBD1	TRBJ1-6	.	TRBV28	CASSPRQGLNSPLHF	TGTGCCAGCAGTCCCCGACAGGGGTTGAATTCACCCCTCCACTTT
.	TRBJ2-1	.	TRBV11-1	CASSFLPSGNEQFF	TGTGCCAGCAGCTTCTTGCCGTCGGGCAATGAGCAGTTCTTC
.	TRBJ2-7	.	TRBV18	CASSQYGTQSSYEQYF	TGTGCCAGCTCACAATATGGGACTCAAAGCTCCTACGAGCAGTACTTC
TRBD2	TRBJ2-2	.	TRBV7-6	CASSSPPAGGRLVGELFF	TGTGCCAGCAGCTCACCCCCGGCGGGGGGGCGATTGGTCGGGGAGCTGTTTTTT
.	TRBJ1-1	.	TRBV24-1	CATSDQGEAFF	TGTGCCACCAGTGATCAGGGTGAAGCTTTCTTT
TRBD1	TRBJ1-5	.	TRBV19	CASLGQGVGQPQHF	TGTGCCAGTCTCGGACAGGGCGTGGGCCAGCCCCAGCATTTT
TRBD1	TRBJ2-7	.	TRBV5-4	CASSLDRGEQYF	TGTGCCAGCAGCTTGGACAGGGGCGAGCAGTACTTC
TRBD1	TRBJ1-2	.	TRBV5-5	CASSTGQGSLGYTF	TGTGCCAGCAGCACCGGACAGGGGAGTTTAGGCTACACCTTC
TRBD1	TRBJ1-2	.	TRBV19	CASSSTGGNYGYTF	TGTGCCAGTAGTTCGACAGGGGGTAACTATGGCTACACCTTC
.	TRBJ2-5	.	TRBV5-1	CASSPRMGAETQYF	TGCGCCAGCAGCCCGAGAATGGGGGCAGAGACCCAGTACTTC
TRBD2	TRBJ2-1	.	TRBV5-8	CASSLGLAGKNEQFF	TGTGCCAGCAGCCTCGGGTTAGCGGGGAAGAATGAGCAGTTCTTC
TRBD1	TRBJ1-2	.	TRBV30	CAWSPQGAEGYTF	TGTGCCTGGAGTCCACAGGGGGCGGAGGGCTACACCTTC
.	TRBJ1-5	.	TRBV10-3	CAISEGTGGRQPQHF	TGTGCCATCAGTGAGGGCACGGGGGGGCGGCAGCCCCAGCATTTT
.	TRBJ2-3	.	TRBV19	CASSASRSATSTDTQYF	TGTGCCAGTAGCGCCTCTAGGTCCGCTACTAGCACAGATACGCAGTATTTT
.	TRBJ1-2	.	TRBV3-1/TRBV3-2	CASSQDMRLADYTF	TGTGCCAGCAGCCAAGATATGAGGCTTGCGGACTACACCTTC